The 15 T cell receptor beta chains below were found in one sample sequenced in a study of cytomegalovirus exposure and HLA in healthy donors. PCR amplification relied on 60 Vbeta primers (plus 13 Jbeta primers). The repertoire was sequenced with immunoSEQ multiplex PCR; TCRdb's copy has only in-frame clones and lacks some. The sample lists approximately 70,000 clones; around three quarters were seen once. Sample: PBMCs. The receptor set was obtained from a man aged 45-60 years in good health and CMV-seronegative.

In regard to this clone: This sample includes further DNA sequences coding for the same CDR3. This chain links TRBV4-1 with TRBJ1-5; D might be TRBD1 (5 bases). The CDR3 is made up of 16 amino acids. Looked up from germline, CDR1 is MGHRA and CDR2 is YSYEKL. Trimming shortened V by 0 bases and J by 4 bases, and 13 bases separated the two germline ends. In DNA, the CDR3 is TGCGCCAGCAGCCAAGAATCCGACAGACCAAATCAGCCCCAGCATTTT. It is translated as CASSQESDRPNQPQHF.

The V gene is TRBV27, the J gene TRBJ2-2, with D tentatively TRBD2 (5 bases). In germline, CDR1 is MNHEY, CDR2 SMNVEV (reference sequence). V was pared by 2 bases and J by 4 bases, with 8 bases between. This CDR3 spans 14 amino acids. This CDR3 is CASSLLASTGELFF. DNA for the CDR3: TGTGCCAGCAGTTTACTAGCTTCCACCGGGGAGCTGTTTTTT.

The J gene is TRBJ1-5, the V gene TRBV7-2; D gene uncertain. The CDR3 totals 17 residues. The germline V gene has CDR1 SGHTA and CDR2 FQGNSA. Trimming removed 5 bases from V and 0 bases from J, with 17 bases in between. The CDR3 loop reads CASSPGRQSYSNQPQHF. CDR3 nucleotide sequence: TGTGCCAGCAGCCCCGGCAGGCAGTCATATAGCAATCAGCCCCAGCATTTT.

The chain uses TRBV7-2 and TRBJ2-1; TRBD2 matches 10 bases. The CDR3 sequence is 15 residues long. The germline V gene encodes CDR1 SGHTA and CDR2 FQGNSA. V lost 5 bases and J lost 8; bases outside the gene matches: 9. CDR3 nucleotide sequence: TGTGCCAGCAGCAAGCTAGCGGGAGAGGTATATGAGCAGTTCTTC. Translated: CASSKLAGEVYEQFF.

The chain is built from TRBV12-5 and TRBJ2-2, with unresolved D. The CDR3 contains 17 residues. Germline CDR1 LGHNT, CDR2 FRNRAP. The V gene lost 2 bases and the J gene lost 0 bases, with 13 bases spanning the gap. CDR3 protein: CASGLQLSSSNTGELFF. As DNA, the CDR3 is TGTGCTAGTGGTTTGCAGTTGTCCAGTTCGAACACCGGGGAGCTGTTTTTT.

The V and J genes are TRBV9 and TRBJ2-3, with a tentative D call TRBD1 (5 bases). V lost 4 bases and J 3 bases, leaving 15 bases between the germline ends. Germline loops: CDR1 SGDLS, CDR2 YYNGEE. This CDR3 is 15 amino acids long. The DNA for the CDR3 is TGTGCCAGCAGCACAGGTAACGGAAGAACAGATACGCAGTATTTT. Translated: CASSTGNGRTDTQYF.

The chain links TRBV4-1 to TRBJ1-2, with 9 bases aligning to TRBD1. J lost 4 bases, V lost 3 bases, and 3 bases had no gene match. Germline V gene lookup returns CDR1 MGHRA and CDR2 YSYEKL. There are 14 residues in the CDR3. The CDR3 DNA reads TGCGCCAGCAGCCAGGGACAGGGTATCTATGGCTACACCTTC. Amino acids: CASSQGQGIYGYTF.

CDR3 protein: CASRGTSGSNAEQYF. CDR3 sequence (DNA): TGTGCCAGCAGGGGGACTAGCGGGAGTAACGCCGAGCAGTACTTC. The genes are TRBV4-2 and TRBJ2-7; 14 positions match TRBD2. Germline lookup yields CDR1 LGHNA and CDR2 YNFKEQ. With V trimmed by 6 bases and J by 6 bases, 7 bases remained unmatched. CDR3 length equals 15 residues.

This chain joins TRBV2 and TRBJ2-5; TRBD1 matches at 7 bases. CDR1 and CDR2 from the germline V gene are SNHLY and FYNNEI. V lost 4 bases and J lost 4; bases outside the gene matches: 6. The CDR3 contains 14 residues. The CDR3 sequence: CASSVQGEGETQYF. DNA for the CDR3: TGTGCCAGCAGTGTCCAGGGGGAAGGAGAGACCCAGTACTTC.

CDR3 DNA: TGTGCCAGCTTAGGACAGAATTCCTACGAGCAGTACTTC. Its translation: CASLGQNSYEQYF. V is TRBV2 and J is TRBJ2-7, with D perhaps TRBD1 (6 bases). The V gene lost 8 bases and the J gene lost 1 base, with 12 bases spanning the gap. CDR3 length: 13 amino acids. CDR1 and CDR2 from the germline V gene are SNHLY and FYNNEI. The whole variable domain, remainder taken from reference TRBV2 and TRBJ2-7, is EPEVTQTPSHQVTQMGQEVILRCVPISNHLYFYWYRQILGQKVEFLVSFYNNEISEKSEIFDDQFSVERPDGSNFTLKIRSTKLEDSAMYFCASLGQNSYEQYFGPGTRLTVT.

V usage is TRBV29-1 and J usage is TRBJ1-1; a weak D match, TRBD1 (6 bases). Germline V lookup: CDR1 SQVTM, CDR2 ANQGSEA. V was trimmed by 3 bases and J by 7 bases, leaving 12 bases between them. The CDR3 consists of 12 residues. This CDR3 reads CSVEAGAGEAFF. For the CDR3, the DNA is TGCAGCGTTGAGGCAGGGGCTGGTGAAGCTTTCTTT. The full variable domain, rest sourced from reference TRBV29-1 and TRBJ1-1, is SAVISQKPSRDICQRGTSLTIQCQVDSQVTMMFWYRQQPGQSLTLIATANQGSEATYESGFVIDKFPISRPNLTFSTLTVSNMSPEDSSIYLCSVEAGAGEAFFGQGTRLTVV.

The CDR3 bases are TGTGCCTGGAGTCCAAACAGGGGTGAGACCCAGTACTTC. Encoded protein: CAWSPNRGETQYF. V is TRBV30 and J is TRBJ2-5; 7 bases fit TRBD1. The CDR3 has 13 residues. With V trimmed by 2 bases and J by 5 bases, 5 bases remained unmatched. From germline, CDR1 is GTSNPN and CDR2 SVGIG (reference sequence).

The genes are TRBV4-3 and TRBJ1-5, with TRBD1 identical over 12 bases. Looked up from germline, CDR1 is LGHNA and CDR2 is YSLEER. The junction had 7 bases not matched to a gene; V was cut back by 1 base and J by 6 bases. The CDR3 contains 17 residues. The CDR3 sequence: CASSQGGQGALFQPQHF. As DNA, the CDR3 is TGCGCCAGCAGCCAAGGGGGACAGGGGGCATTGTTTCAGCCCCAGCATTTT.

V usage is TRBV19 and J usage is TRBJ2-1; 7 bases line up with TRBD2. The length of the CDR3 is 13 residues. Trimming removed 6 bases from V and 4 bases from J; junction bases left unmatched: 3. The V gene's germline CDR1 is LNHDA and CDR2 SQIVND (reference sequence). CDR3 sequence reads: CASSRSGYNEQFF. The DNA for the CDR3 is TGTGCCAGTAGCCGTAGCGGGTACAATGAGCAGTTCTTC.

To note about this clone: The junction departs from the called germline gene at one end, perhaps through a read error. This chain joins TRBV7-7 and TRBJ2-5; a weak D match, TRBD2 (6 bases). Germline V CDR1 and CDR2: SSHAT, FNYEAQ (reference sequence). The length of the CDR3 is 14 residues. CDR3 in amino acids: CASSPSSAQETQYF. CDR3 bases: TGTGCTAGCAGCCCATCTAGCGCCCAAGAGACCCAGTACTTC.